Listed here are 14 T cell receptor beta chains from one sample, sequenced in a study of cytomegalovirus exposure and HLA in healthy donors (TCRdb year 2017). The library was built by means of the immunoSEQ multiplex PCR assay. For the multiplex PCR, a mixture combining 60 forward primers for TCR Vbeta segments and 13 reverse primers for TCR Jbeta segments was used. TCRdb obtained this table from immuneACCESS and retained in-frame rearrangements with V and J assigned. These tables miss some clones; where compared with another copy, unresolved V genes account for less than half of the shortfall, and the remainder is unexplained. For this sample there are fewer than 200,000 clones; about 75% appear just once. Clones ranked in the top ten supply about 1.3% of the sample. Sequencing was carried out using PBMCs. These receptors were obtained from a man aged 18 to 35 in good health and CMV-seronegative.

This clone was detected only a few times. J is TRBJ2-1 and V is TRBV18; TRBD2 is a possible D gene (5 bases). With 4 bases removed from V and 8 bases from J, the gap between germline ends came to 21 bases. The germline gives CDR1 KGHSH, CDR2 LQKENI. The CDR3 loop spans 16 amino acids. The CDR3 loop reads CASSLRGGPGGHEQFF. The DNA for the CDR3 is TGTGCCAGCTCACTTCGTGGCGGCCCCGGAGGCCATGAGCAGTTCTTC.

Note on this clone: Other DNA sequences within the sample encode an identical CDR3. The rearrangement links TRBV28 to TRBJ2-7; D is ambiguous. The CDR3 loop spans 11 amino acids. The ends were cut back, 5 bases at V and 3 bases at J, with 5 bases in the middle. Germline V gene lookup returns CDR1 MDHEN and CDR2 SYDVKM. CDR3 DNA sequence: TGTGCCAGCAGTCCCCTCTACGAGCAGTACTTC. The encoded protein is CASSPLYEQYF.

The chain joins TRBV19 to TRBJ2-3; a possible D gene is TRBD2 (6 bases). The CDR3 covers 13 residues. Trimming took off 6 bases at V and 2 bases at J, with 9 bases between the two ends. Germline values: CDR1 LNHDA, CDR2 SQIVND (reference sequence). DNA for the CDR3: TGTGCCAGTAGGGGACTCTACACAGATACGCAGTATTTT. Its protein product is CASRGLYTDTQYF.

This clone was recorded only once. The rearrangement joins TRBV6-5 to TRBJ1-2; D gene ambiguous. This CDR3 comprises 12 residues. CDR1 and CDR2 (germline): MNHEY, SVGAGI. Trimming took 2 bases from V and 4 from J, leaving 5 bases between them. Here the CDR3 DNA reads TGTGCCAGCAGTTACGGGCCCTATGGCTACACCTTC. Residues: CASSYGPYGYTF.

The chain couples TRBV7-2 to TRBJ2-3; 8 nucleotides match TRBD2. The CDR3 totals 16 residues. With V trimmed by 2 bases and J by 1 base, 5 bases remained unmatched. CDR1 SGHTA and CDR2 FQGNSA come from the germline V gene. The CDR3 is CASSLTPGGGTDTQYF. CDR3 nucleotide sequence: TGTGCCAGCAGCTTAACTCCGGGAGGGGGCACAGATACGCAGTATTTT.

The gene calls are TRBV29-1 and TRBJ2-5; D is unclear. V was clipped by 5 bases and J by 4 bases, with 17 bases between them. The length of the CDR3 is 14 residues. Germline V gene sequence: CDR1 SQVTM, CDR2 ANQGSEA. CDR3 sequence: CSVHPSPAAETQYF. The CDR3, as DNA: TGCAGCGTTCACCCATCTCCCGCGGCAGAGACCCAGTACTTC.

This clone was observed a single time. The chain has TRBV6-1 and TRBJ1-2; a possible D gene is TRBD1 (5 bases). CDR1 and CDR2 from the germline V gene are MNHNS and SASEGT. There are 14 residues in the CDR3. Trimming took 6 bases from V and 8 from J, leaving 19 bases between them. DNA of the CDR3: TGTGCCAGCAGGGACCCCTTTGGCGGGGCGGGCTACACCTTC. This codes for CASRDPFGGAGYTF.

This chain links TRBV7-9 with TRBJ2-3; D might be TRBD1 (5 bases). V shed 3 bases and J shed 5 bases, with 9 bases lying between them. The CDR3 sequence is 13 residues long. From germline, CDR1 is SEHNR and CDR2 FQNEAQ (reference sequence). The CDR3 coding sequence is TGTGCCAGCAGCTTCACCAGGGAAGATACGCAGTATTTT. Its translation is CASSFTREDTQYF. Using reference TRBV7-9 and TRBJ2-3 for the parts outside the CDR3, the full variable domain is DTGVSQNPRHKITKRGQNVTFRCDPISEHNRLYWYRQTLGQGPEFLTYFQNEAQLEKSRLLSDRFSAERPKGSFSTLEIQRTEQGDSAMYLCASSFTREDTQYFGPGTRLTVL.

This sequence joins TRBV4-3 and TRBJ2-2; tentatively, D is TRBD2 (7 bases). Trimming left V 4 bases short and J 5 bases short, with 17 bases between. CDR3 length: 16 amino acids. CDR1 and CDR2 from the germline V gene are LGHNA and YSLEER. This CDR3 is CASSLRAGAWTGELFF. The CDR3 DNA follows: TGCGCCAGCAGCCTAAGGGCGGGGGCGTGGACCGGGGAGCTGTTTTTT.

This clone has a handful of counts. V and J are TRBV19 and TRBJ2-6, with TRBD1 matching 7 bases. Germline-derived CDR1 and CDR2 are LNHDA and SQIVND (reference sequence). CDR3 length equals 19 residues. After removal of 5 bases from V and 0 bases from J, the junction contained 13 bases not matched to a gene. CDR3 sequence: CASSPDRALSFSGANVLTF. DNA for the CDR3: TGTGCCAGTAGTCCAGACAGGGCTCTTTCATTCTCTGGGGCCAACGTCCTGACTTTC.

The chain recombines TRBV6-6 with TRBJ2-5; no definite D call. CDR3 length: 15 amino acids. With 0 bases removed from V and 8 bases from J, the gap between germline ends came to 16 bases. Germline V gene lookup returns CDR1 MNHNY and CDR2 SVGAGI (reference sequence). CDR3 amino acids: CASSYSRLVAGTQYF. The CDR3 DNA follows: TGTGCCAGCAGTTACTCGCGGTTAGTAGCCGGAACCCAGTACTTC.

The chain is built from TRBV21-1 and TRBJ1-2. TRBV21-1 corresponds to a pseudogene. This CDR3 has 13 residues. The CDR3 here is CASSKWDFYGYTF. The CDR3 nucleotides read TGTGCCAGCAGCAAATGGGACTTCTATGGCTACACCTTC.

The rearrangement joins TRBV4-1 to TRBJ1-6, with D possibly TRBD1 on 6 matching bases. The ends were cut back, 4 bases at V and 12 bases at J, with 16 bases in the middle. The CDR3 loop spans 14 amino acids. The V gene's germline CDR1 is MGHRA and CDR2 YSYEKL. The CDR3 DNA sequence: TGCGCCAGCAGCCTTTGGCAGGGGAGTGAACCCCTCCACTTT. Amino acids: CASSLWQGSEPLHF.

This clone was found a few times. The CDR3 sequence is CASSPGTYTGELFF. CDR3 nucleotides: TGTGCCAGCAGTCCCGGGACTTACACCGGGGAGCTGTTTTTT. The chain couples TRBV27 to TRBJ2-2; a possible D gene is TRBD2 (6 bases). CDR1 is MNHEY and CDR2 is SMNVEV in the germline V gene (reference sequence). Trimming pared 5 bases from V and 3 bases from J, leaving 10 bases between. The CDR3 is 14 residues long.